This TCR beta chain stems from a study of CD8 T cells in Susac syndrome. Whole-study findings and limits: It was acknowledged in the study that its TCR sequencing and HLA analysis involved a relatively small number of individuals.

An amount of RNA that ranged from roughly 0.45 to 1 ug was reverse transcribed with random hexamers. In TCRdb, the immunoSEQ multiplex PCR reads were re-called with MiXCR into one record per CDR3 protein. The data show 200,000 or so distinct CDR3 sequences, with almost 96% seen just once and approximately 0.09% held by the top ten. The CDR3 has 13 residues. Per germline, CDR1 SGDLS and CDR2 YYNGEE. Trimming took off 4 bases at V and 3 bases at J, with 9 bases between the two ends. Worth noting for this clonotype: Its target is not known.

The origin of this receptor is a human donor with multiple sclerosis. The sample comprised CD4+ T cells from PBMCs. The chain joins TRBV9 to TRBJ2-3; the D is unclear. The DNA of the CDR3 is TGTGCCAGCAGCACCCGACCGACAGATACGCAGTATTTT. It specifies CASSTRPTDTQYF.